The 2 T cell receptor beta chains below come from one sample, sequenced in a study of vaccination and CD4 T cells after COVID-19. No cognate antigen is known for these TCRs. Treatment specified: roughly 10-day PBMC culture with coronavirus spike peptide pools or control peptides (ViraFEST assay). The Oncomine TCR Beta short-read assay was applied to DNA of cultured CD4+ T cells. In TCRdb, the PCR reads were re-called with MiXCR into one record per CDR3 protein. Among some 25,000 distinct CDR3 sequences, 49% were seen once, and the ten largest hold under 6.5%. Specimen: CD4+ T cells from blood, cultured in vitro. These receptors were obtained from a human donor who had recovered from COVID-19.

This clonotype appeared a few times. The rearrangement uses TRBV27 and TRBJ1-5; D unclear. V lost 6 bases and J 12 bases, leaving 21 bases between the germline ends. There are 14 residues in the CDR3. Germline assignment: CDR1 MNHEY and CDR2 SMNVEV (reference sequence). CDR3 sequence: CASSATGLDTNQHF. The CDR3 nucleotides read TGTGCCAGCAGCGCCACCGGACTCGACACGAACCAGCATTTT.

The sample holds one count of this clonotype. The V gene is TRBV2, the J gene TRBJ1-2; TRBD1 agrees at 9 bases. With 7 bases clipped from V and 0 bases from J, the junction kept 6 bases outside the gene matches. Germline V gene lookup returns CDR1 SNHLY and CDR2 FYNNEI. The CDR3 is 15 residues long. CDR3 protein: CASKTGGLANYGYTF. The CDR3 coding sequence is TGTGCCAGCAAAACAGGGGGCTTGGCTAACTATGGCTACACCTTC.